Listed below are T cell receptor beta chains from one sample, sequenced in a study of Graves' ophthalmopathy and Graves' hyperthyroidism. TCRdb itself ran the multiplex PCR reads through MiXCR, one entry per CDR3 protein. Altogether about 1.1 million distinct CDR3 sequences are present, approximately 35% being singletons, with the ten largest covering around 10%. Sequenced material: peripheral blood or thyroid tissue (not recorded which). The receptors shown here come from an adult man with Graves' hyperthyroidism. CDR3s include the opening cysteine and the closing phenylalanine or tryptophan. The D gene is left open where the match is weak.

J: TRBJ1-5; D: NA; V: TRBV15; CDR3: CATSRDTIPQHF
J: TRBJ2-7; D: NA; V: TRBV25-1; CDR3: CASSDGGWYEQYF
J: TRBJ1-1; D: NA; V: TRBV10-3; CDR3: CAISESGPNTEAFF
J: TRBJ2-5; D: TRBD1; V: TRBV7-2; CDR3: CASSQTGTAYQETQYF
J: TRBJ2-6; D: NA; V: TRBV7-9; CDR3: CASSLAGQWTSGANALTF
J: TRBJ2-5; D: NA; V: TRBV7-8; CDR3: CASSLGPGTGLGTQYF
J: TRBJ1-2; D: TRBD1; V: TRBV10-3; CDR3: CAIRSSRDRAGYTF
J: TRBJ1-1; D: NA; V: TRBV7-9; CDR3: CASSTSQTGTRGVEAFF
J: TRBJ2-5; D: NA; V: TRBV9; CDR3: CASSALGDDQETQYF
J: TRBJ2-5; D: TRBD2; V: TRBV24-1; CDR3: CATSALGGKTQYF
J: TRBJ1-4; D: NA; V: TRBV7-9; CDR3: CASSLTELGEKLFF
J: TRBJ2-5; D: TRBD1; V: TRBV12-3/TRBV12-4; CDR3: CASRGTGGNETQYF
J: TRBJ1-2; D: TRBD1; V: TRBV15; CDR3: CATSRGGTGGGYGYTF
J: TRBJ1-1; D: TRBD1; V: TRBV20-1; CDR3: CSSGTGSGAFF
J: TRBJ2-7; D: NA; V: TRBV13; CDR3: CASSRPGLEVEQYF
J: TRBJ2-7; D: TRBD1; V: TRBV10-3; CDR3: CASRLPGQGNEQYF
J: TRBJ2-2; D: TRBD2; V: TRBV20-1; CDR3: CSAGDSATSGTGELFF
J: TRBJ2-5; D: TRBD2; V: TRBV7-3; CDR3: CASSLVAGGPLETQYF
J: TRBJ2-7; D: NA; V: TRBV7-8; CDR3: CASGLAETYEQYF
J: TRBJ1-2; D: NA; V: TRBV7-6; CDR3: CASSPQDSLLNYGYTF
J: TRBJ2-5; D: NA; V: TRBV29-1; CDR3: CSVGPNRETQYF
J: TRBJ1-5; D: NA; V: TRBV2; CDR3: CAIQGERNQPQHF
J: TRBJ1-1; D: NA; V: TRBV9; CDR3: CASSLHQGPVEAFF
J: TRBJ2-7; D: TRBD1; V: TRBV20-1; CDR3: CSAGTGPSYEQYF
J: TRBJ1-1; D: NA; V: TRBV27; CDR3: CASPTVGGGTEAFF
J: TRBJ2-5; D: NA; V: TRBV20-1; CDR3: CSASGQGRIVETQYF
J: TRBJ1-1; D: NA; V: TRBV18; CDR3: CASSPNNEAFF
J: TRBJ1-6; D: TRBD1; V: TRBV5-1; CDR3: CASSFNRDSGLRLEQNSPLHF
J: TRBJ2-7; D: TRBD2; V: TRBV12-3/TRBV12-4; CDR3: CASSLRGGPSYEQYF
J: TRBJ2-3; D: TRBD2; V: TRBV20-1; CDR3: CSTGLAGATEDTQYF
J: TRBJ1-5; D: NA; V: TRBV6-5; CDR3: CASSLDRNSNQPQHF
J: TRBJ2-7; D: NA; V: TRBV2; CDR3: CASSSRTGKSYEQYF
J: TRBJ1-5; D: NA; V: TRBV14; CDR3: CASSQENCQPQHF
J: TRBJ2-5; D: TRBD2; V: TRBV7-7; CDR3: CASSNLGLAGDETQYF
J: TRBJ1-1; D: NA; V: TRBV29-1; CDR3: CSASTWDVFF
J: TRBJ2-2; D: NA; V: TRBV24-1; CDR3: CATSTPPGRMNTGELFF
J: TRBJ2-7; D: NA; V: TRBV7-9; CDR3: CASSFGPKSGYEQYF